This TCR beta chain was obtained from a study of T cell clonotyping in hematopoietic cell transplantation. Overall study: Recipient samples before transplant were obtained post-cytoreduction. Study-wide points: At the given depth, recipient repertoires were over 95% de novo clonotypes.

About this clone itself: Its antigen remains unknown.

Trimming cost V 4 bases and J 4 bases; bases outside gene matches: 3. Germline V CDR1 and CDR2: GTSNPN, SVGIG (reference sequence). The CDR3 contains 13 residues. Time point noted: recipient sample about 28 days before transplant, after cytoreduction. This table comes from immunoSEQ multiplex PCR, and its TCRdb copy is limited to in-frame clones, with some not included. The profile shows roughly 46,000 clones, around 84% of them singletons. The origin of this receptor is a man in his 60s with myelodysplastic syndrome. Some clones in this sample may be carry-over from other donors' samples. This specimen consisted of peripheral blood mononuclear cells, obtained before stem cell transplant. J is TRBJ1-4 and V is TRBV30; 7 nucleotides agree with TRBD1. Here the CDR3 reads CAWNRDSNEKLFF. In DNA form, the CDR3 reads TGTGCCTGGAACCGGGACAGTAATGAAAAACTGTTTTTT.